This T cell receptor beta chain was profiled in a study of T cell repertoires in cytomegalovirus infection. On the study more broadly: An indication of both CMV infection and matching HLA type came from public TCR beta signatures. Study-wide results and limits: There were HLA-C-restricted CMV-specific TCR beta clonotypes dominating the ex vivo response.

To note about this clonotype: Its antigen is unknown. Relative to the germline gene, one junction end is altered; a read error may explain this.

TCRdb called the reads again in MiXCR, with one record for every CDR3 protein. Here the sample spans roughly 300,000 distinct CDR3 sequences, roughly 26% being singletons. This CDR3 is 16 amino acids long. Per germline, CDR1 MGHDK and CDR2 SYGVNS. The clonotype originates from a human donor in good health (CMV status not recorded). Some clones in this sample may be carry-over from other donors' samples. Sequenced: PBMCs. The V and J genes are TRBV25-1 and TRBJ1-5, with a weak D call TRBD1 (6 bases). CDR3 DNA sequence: TGTGCCAGCAGTGAATTTGACAGGAGGAGTGTCTGCCCCCAGCAATTT. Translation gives CASSEFDRRSVCPQQF.